This entry is about one T cell receptor (beta chain). Its cognate antigen is unknown. CDR3 length equals 15 residues. Trimming at V came to 3 bases and at J to 2 bases, leaving 5 bases not matched to a gene. Germline V gives CDR1 LGHDT, CDR2 YNNKEL (reference sequence). Profiled with immunoSEQ multiplex PCR; TCRdb holds only in-frame clones, not every one. The data hold about 94,000 clones, with approximately 90% observed a single time. The record originates from a study of T cell responses to AZD1222 COVID-19 vaccine. Study in general: The analysis combined second doses at about 4 or about 12 weeks.

Regarding the study as a whole: Researchers took repertoire samples only after the peak T cell response had come. Rises in breadth and depth of Spike-specific TCRs came after two AZD1222 doses. Only 5 or 6 individuals given AZD1222 were seropositive at baseline.

This sequence joins TRBV3-1 (or the pseudogene TRBV3-2) and TRBJ2-5; 8 positions match TRBD1. The source is an adult in good health. The material was peripheral blood, obtained on day 0 of AZD1222 vaccination. In DNA, the CDR3 is TGTGCCAGCAGCCATAGGGACAGGTTTCAAGAGACCCAGTACTTC. Protein sequence: CASSHRDRFQETQYF.